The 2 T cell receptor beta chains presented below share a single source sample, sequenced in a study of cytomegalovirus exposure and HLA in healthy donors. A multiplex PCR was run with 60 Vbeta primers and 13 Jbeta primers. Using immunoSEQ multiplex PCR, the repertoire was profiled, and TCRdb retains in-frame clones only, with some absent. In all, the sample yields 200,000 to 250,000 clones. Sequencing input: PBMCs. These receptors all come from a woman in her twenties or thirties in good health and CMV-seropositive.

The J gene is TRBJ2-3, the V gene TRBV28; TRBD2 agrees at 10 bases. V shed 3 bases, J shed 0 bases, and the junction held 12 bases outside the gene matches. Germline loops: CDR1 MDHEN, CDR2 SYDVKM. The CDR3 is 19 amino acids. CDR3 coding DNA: TGTGCCAGCAGTTTCTTTGTGACTAGCGGGTTATCTAGCACAGATACGCAGTATTTT. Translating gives CASSFFVTSGLSSTDTQYF. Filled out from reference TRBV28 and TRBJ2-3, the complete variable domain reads DVKVTQSSRYLVKRTGEKVFLECVQDMDHENMFWYRQDPGLGLRLIYFSYDVKMKEKGDIPEGYSVSREKKERFSLILESASTNQTSMYLCASSFFVTSGLSSTDTQYFGPGTRLTVL.

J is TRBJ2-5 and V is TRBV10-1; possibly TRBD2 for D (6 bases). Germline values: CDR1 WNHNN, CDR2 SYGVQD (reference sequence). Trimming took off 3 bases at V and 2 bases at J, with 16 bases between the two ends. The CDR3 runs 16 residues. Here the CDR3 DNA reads TGCGCCAGCAGTGACTCCCCGATGGGGACTCAAGAGACCCAGTACTTC. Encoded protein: CASSDSPMGTQETQYF.